A single sample gave rise to the 27 T cell receptor beta chains below, sequenced in a study of T cells after yellow fever vaccination. TCRdb analysed the 5' RACE reads with MiXCR anew, one entry per CDR3 protein. The table records hundreds of thousands of distinct CDR3 sequences, roughly a sixth of them present only once. Sequenced here: PBMCs, sampled around 5 days after the first yellow fever vaccination. The receptor set was obtained from a young man who received the YFV17D yellow fever vaccine.

The rearrangement links TRBV6-1 to TRBJ1-6, with 7 bases aligning to TRBD1. Trimming took 7 bases from V and 7 from J; bases not matched to a gene: 10. From germline, CDR1 is MNHNS and CDR2 SASEGT. CDR3 length: 15 amino acids. The CDR3 here is CASTNPTGLNSPLHF. As DNA, the CDR3 is TGTGCCAGCACCAACCCGACAGGGTTGAATTCACCCCTCCACTTT.

The chain carries TRBV7-9 and TRBJ2-1; no definite D call. V dropped 5 bases and J dropped 0 bases, with 14 bases sitting between them. This CDR3 has 16 amino acids. From germline, CDR1 is SEHNR and CDR2 FQNEAQ (reference sequence). As DNA, the CDR3 is TGTGCCAGCAGCGAAATTGCTTTCTCCTCCTACAATGAGCAGTTCTTC. Its translation is CASSEIAFSSYNEQFF.

In this sample, this clonotype turned up a few times. CDR3 sequence: CASSFSLANYGYTF. CDR3 bases: TGTGCCAGCAGCTTTAGTTTGGCTAACTATGGCTACACCTTC. The chain links TRBV7-2 to TRBJ1-2; D ambiguous. Deletions cut 3 bases from V and 0 bases from J, with 8 bases between. The CDR3 length is 14 residues. In germline, CDR1 is SGHTA, CDR2 FQGNSA.

The table lists this clonotype with a few counts. The chain uses TRBV11-2 and TRBJ2-5; 11 bases align to TRBD2. Germline loops: CDR1 SGHAT, CDR2 FQNNGV. This CDR3 is built from 16 residues. V trimming: 5 bases; J trimming: 3 bases; junction bases outside the gene matches: 8. The CDR3 DNA sequence: TGTGCCAGCAGCAAGTACCATAGCGGGGGGGAAGAGACCCAGTACTTC. This translates into CASSKYHSGGEETQYF.

The V gene is TRBV12-3 or TRBV12-4, the J gene TRBJ1-1; 9 positions match TRBD1. V trimming: 5 bases; J trimming: 3 bases; junction bases outside the gene matches: 7. The CDR3 has 15 amino acids. The CDR3 reads CASSPTGTGYTEAFF. For the CDR3, the DNA is TGTGCCAGCAGTCCGACCGGGACAGGGTACACTGAAGCTTTCTTT.

In its sample, this clonotype was seen a few times. DNA for the CDR3: TGCAGTGCTAGCCCCGGAGGGAACGTCCTGACTTTC. Its translation: CSASPGGNVLTF. The gene calls are TRBV20-1 and TRBJ2-6, with a possible D match to TRBD2 (6 bases). The CDR3 runs 12 residues. Per the germline V gene, CDR1 is DFQATT and CDR2 is SNEGSKA (reference sequence). Trimming took off 3 bases at V and 10 bases at J, with 10 bases between the two ends.

The J gene is TRBJ2-3, the V gene TRBV6-2 or TRBV6-3, with 7 bases matching TRBD1. Germline loops: CDR1 MNHEY, CDR2 SVGEGT. Trimming cost V 2 bases and J 0 bases; bases outside gene matches: 5. The CDR3 runs 16 residues. The CDR3 DNA reads TGTGCCAGCAGTTACGGGGACAGTGTTAGCACAGATACGCAGTATTTT. It codes for CASSYGDSVSTDTQYF.

A few counts support this clonotype. The chain combines TRBV7-2 with TRBJ2-2; D uncertain. V gave up 4 bases and J gave up 4 bases, with 10 bases separating them. Germline V gene sequence: CDR1 SGHTA, CDR2 FQGNSA. The CDR3 runs to 14 residues. CDR3 residues: CASSSAWGTGELFF. CDR3 in DNA: TGTGCCAGCAGCTCGGCCTGGGGCACCGGGGAGCTGTTTTTT.

There are a few counts of this clonotype. The V call is TRBV12-3 or TRBV12-4, the J call TRBJ1-6, with TRBD1 identical over 7 bases. The ends lost 4 bases at V and 11 bases at J; junction bases unmatched: 5. This CDR3 has 13 residues. The CDR3 loop reads CASSSSGGAPLHF. The CDR3 bases are TGTGCCAGCAGTTCCTCAGGGGGGGCACCCCTCCACTTT.

This clonotype was counted a few times. The V and J genes are TRBV18 and TRBJ2-3, with 8 bases identical to TRBD2. There are 15 residues in the CDR3. The V segment lost 8 bases and the J segment 6 bases; nucleotides outside the gene matches: 13. Germline CDR1 reads KGHSH; CDR2 reads LQKENI. For the CDR3, the DNA is TGTGCCAGCACATCGCAAGGCGGGGGGCGTGATACGCAGTATTTT. It codes for CASTSQGGGRDTQYF.

This rearrangement joins TRBV6-5 to TRBJ1-1; D unclear. The V gene lost 2 bases and the J gene lost 7 bases, with 2 bases spanning the gap. This CDR3 comprises 10 residues. From germline, CDR1 is MNHEY and CDR2 SVGAGI. The CDR3 nucleotides read TGTGCCAGCAGTTACGTTGAAGCTTTCTTT. As protein: CASSYVEAFF.

This clonotype showed up just a few times. The chain employs TRBV6-4 and TRBJ2-7; D not certain. Germline CDR1 reads MRHNA; CDR2 reads SNTAGT. CDR3 length: 11 residues. V gave up 4 bases and J gave up 5 bases, with 6 bases separating them. The CDR3 loop reads CASSGLNEQYF. DNA of the CDR3: TGTGCCAGCAGTGGGCTTAACGAGCAGTACTTC.

This clonotype was counted between two and nine times. The genes are TRBV7-3 and TRBJ2-2; D is possibly TRBD2 (6 bases). V lost 5 bases to trimming and J lost 4 bases, with 17 bases between them. The CDR3 runs to 16 residues. Germline V gives CDR1 SGHTA, CDR2 FQGTGA. The CDR3 loop is CASSRLNAGFTGELFF. The CDR3 coding sequence is TGTGCCAGCAGCAGGCTTAATGCGGGGTTCACCGGGGAGCTGTTTTTT.

The rearrangement joins TRBV20-1 to TRBJ2-1; D might be TRBD1 or TRBD2, each matching 5 bases. Trimming pared 1 base from V and 2 bases from J, leaving 12 bases between. CDR3 length: 15 amino acids. Germline CDR1 and CDR2: DFQATT and SNEGSKA (reference sequence). This chain's CDR3 is CSARVPGTPYNEQFF. CDR3 bases: TGCAGTGCTAGAGTACCAGGGACCCCCTACAATGAGCAGTTCTTC.

This clonotype was seen a handful of times. The chain uses TRBV5-6 and TRBJ2-7; no reliable D call. The CDR3 contains 14 residues. Germline CDR1 SGHDT, CDR2 YYEEEE. Trimming cost V 3 bases and J 3 bases, with 13 bases left between them. The CDR3 is CASSSPPGNYEQYV. The DNA of the CDR3 is TGTGCCAGCAGCTCCCCCCCAGGAAACTACGAGCAGTACGTC.

This clonotype appeared many times. The gene calls are TRBV7-9 and TRBJ2-7; 8 nucleotides line up with TRBD1. Germline V gene sequence: CDR1 SEHNR, CDR2 FQNEAQ (reference sequence). The V and J ends lost 1 base and 3 bases, in that order; junction bases with no gene match: 5. The CDR3 is 15 amino acids. The DNA for the CDR3 is TGTGCCAGCAGCTTAGGAGGACAGGGAGACTACGAGCAGTACTTC. Translation gives CASSLGGQGDYEQYF.

This clonotype was counted once. CDR3 DNA: TGTGCCAGCAGCTTAGGTGCCGATCGCGACGAAAAACTGTTTTTT. Translating it yields CASSLGADRDEKLFF. The V gene is TRBV7-6, the J gene TRBJ1-4; D unclear. Trimming stripped 1 base from V and 8 bases from J, with 14 bases between. CDR1 is SGHVS and CDR2 is FNYEAQ in the germline V gene. The CDR3 is 15 residues long. The full variable domain, with the rest looked up from reference TRBV7-6 and TRBJ1-4, is GAGVSQSPRYKVTKRGQDVALRCDPISGHVSLYWYRQALGQGPEFLTYFNYEAQQDKSGLPNDRFSAERPEGSISTLTIQRTEQRDSAMYRCASSLGADRDEKLFFGSGTQLSVL.

This clonotype was observed a handful of times. The chain has TRBV11-3 and TRBJ2-3; 7 bases fit TRBD2. The germline V gene has CDR1 SGHNT and CDR2 YENEEA. CDR3 length: 15 residues. After removal of 2 bases from V and 3 bases from J, the junction contained 5 bases not matched to a gene. The CDR3 reads CASSLFAGETDTQYF. In DNA form, the CDR3 reads TGTGCCAGCAGCTTATTTGCGGGGGAAACAGATACGCAGTATTTT. Full variable domain (rest looked up from reference TRBV11-3 and TRBJ2-3): EAGVVQSPRYKIIEKKQPVAFWCNPISGHNTLYWYLQNLGQGPELLIRYENEEAVDDSQLPKDRFSAERLKGVDSTLKIQPAELGDSAVYLCASSLFAGETDTQYFGPGTRLTVL.

This clonotype was detected many times. The gene calls are TRBV5-1 and TRBJ2-3; D uncertain. Trimming pared 6 bases from V and 5 bases from J, leaving 16 bases between. The germline CDR1 and CDR2 sequences are SGHRS and YFSETQ. This CDR3 comprises 14 residues. The CDR3 nucleotides read TGCGCCAGCAACGACCCGGGCAGCCAAGATACGCAGTATTTT. Encoded protein: CASNDPGSQDTQYF.

The chain recombines TRBV20-1 with TRBJ1-1, with D possibly matching TRBD1 (5 bases). V lost 5 bases, J lost 1 base, and 11 bases lay in between. The CDR3 length is 13 residues. CDR1 and CDR2 (germline): DFQATT, SNEGSKA (reference sequence). DNA of the CDR3: TGCAGTGCTCGAGGGACGTCGAACACTGAAGCTTTCTTT. It specifies CSARGTSNTEAFF.

J is TRBJ2-3 and V is TRBV5-1; no firm D call. V dropped 0 bases and J dropped 1 base, with 12 bases sitting between them. CDR3 length: 16 residues. Germline loops: CDR1 SGHRS, CDR2 YFSETQ. Here the CDR3 DNA reads TGCGCCAGCAGCTTGGGCGTTGGACCCGGCACAGATACGCAGTATTTT. Amino acid sequence: CASSLGVGPGTDTQYF.

This chain connects TRBV7-2 to TRBJ2-7; perhaps TRBD2 as D (6 bases). The CDR3 totals 14 residues. V lost 5 bases to trimming and J lost 6 bases, with 17 bases between them. Germline CDR1 SGHTA, CDR2 FQGNSA. For the CDR3, the DNA is TGTGCCAGCAGCCCTAATCGGGGGTCGGGCGAGCAGTACGTC. This encodes CASSPNRGSGEQYV.

The chain joins TRBV6-2 or TRBV6-3 to TRBJ1-5; D is ambiguous. The CDR3 consists of 12 residues. The germline CDR1 and CDR2 sequences are MNHEY and SVGEGT. The ends were cut back, 2 bases at V and 5 bases at J, with 4 bases in the middle. For the CDR3, the DNA is TGTGCCAGCAGTTACGCCTATCAGCCCCAGCATTTT. Its translation: CASSYAYQPQHF.

The chain employs TRBV6-2 or TRBV6-3 and TRBJ1-5; D unresolved. From germline, CDR1 is MNHEY and CDR2 SVGEGT. V was cut by 2 bases and J by 0 bases, with 5 bases left in between. The CDR3 consists of 14 residues. CDR3 loop: CASSYRPSNQPQHF. The CDR3 DNA reads TGTGCCAGCAGTTACCGGCCTAGCAATCAGCCCCAGCATTTT.

The rearrangement links TRBV20-1 to TRBJ1-5; 9 bases are shared with TRBD1. J lost 3 bases, V lost 5 bases, and 8 bases had no gene match. The CDR3 is made up of 15 amino acids. Germline CDR1 and CDR2: DFQATT and SNEGSKA (reference sequence). For the CDR3, the DNA is TGCAGTGCTGAGAGGGGACAGGGAGACAATCAGCCCCAGCATTTT. This sequence encodes CSAERGQGDNQPQHF.

Many counts were recorded for this clonotype. The chain employs TRBV10-3 and TRBJ2-7; D unclear. The CDR3 is 12 amino acids. Germline V gene data show CDR1 as ENHRY and CDR2 as SYGVKD. V was cut by 8 bases and J by 7 bases, with 15 bases left in between. The CDR3 here is CAIAGDAGEQYV. CDR3 sequence (DNA): TGTGCCATCGCAGGTGACGCTGGGGAGCAGTACGTC.

This sequence joins TRBV20-1 and TRBJ2-3; TRBD1 aligns across 8 bases. The CDR3 covers 15 residues. Losses at the gene ends were 6 bases for V and 1 base for J; bases not matched to a gene: 9. Per germline, CDR1 DFQATT and CDR2 SNEGSKA (reference sequence). Written as DNA, the CDR3 is TGCAGTGCCCGACGCGCAGGGGGCGGCACAGATACGCAGTATTTT. This encodes CSARRAGGGTDTQYF.